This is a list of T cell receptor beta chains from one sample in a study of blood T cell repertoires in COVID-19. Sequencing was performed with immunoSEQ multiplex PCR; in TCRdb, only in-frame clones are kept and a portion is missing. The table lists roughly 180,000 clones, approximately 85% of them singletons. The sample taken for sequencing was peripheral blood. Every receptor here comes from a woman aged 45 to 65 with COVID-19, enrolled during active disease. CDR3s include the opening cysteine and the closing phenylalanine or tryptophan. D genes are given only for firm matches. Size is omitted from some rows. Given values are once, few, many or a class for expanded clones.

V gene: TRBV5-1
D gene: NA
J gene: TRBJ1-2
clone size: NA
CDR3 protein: CASSLAGRPENGYTF
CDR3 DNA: TGCGCCAGCAGCTTGGCAGGAAGGCCTGAGAATGGCTACACCTTC

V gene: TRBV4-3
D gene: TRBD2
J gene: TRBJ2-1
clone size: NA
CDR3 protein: CASSQHGGGGRSSYNEQFF
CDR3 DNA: TGCGCCAGCAGCCAGCACGGAGGCGGGGGGCGGAGCTCCTACAATGAGCAGTTCTTC

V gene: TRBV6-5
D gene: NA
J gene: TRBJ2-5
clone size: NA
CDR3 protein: CASSYLQAQETQYF
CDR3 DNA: TGTGCCAGCAGTTACTTACAGGCTCAAGAGACCCAGTACTTC

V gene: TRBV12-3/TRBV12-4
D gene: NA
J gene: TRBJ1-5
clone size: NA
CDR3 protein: CASSPTQNQPQHF
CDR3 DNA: TGTGCCAGCAGTCCCACACAGAATCAGCCCCAGCATTTT

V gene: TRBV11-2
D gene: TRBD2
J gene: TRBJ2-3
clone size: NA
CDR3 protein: CASSPYAGGVTDTQYF
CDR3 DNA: TGTGCCAGCAGCCCCTATGCGGGGGGAGTTACAGATACGCAGTATTTT

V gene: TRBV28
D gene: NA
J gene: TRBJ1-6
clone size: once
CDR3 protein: CASSPPRVHNSPLHF
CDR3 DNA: TGTGCCAGCAGTCCTCCCAGGGTTCATAATTCACCCCTCCACTTT

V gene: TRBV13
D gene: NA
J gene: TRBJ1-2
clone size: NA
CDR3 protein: CASSPTTGNYGYTF
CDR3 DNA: TGTGCCAGCAGTCCCACGACAGGCAACTATGGCTACACCTTC

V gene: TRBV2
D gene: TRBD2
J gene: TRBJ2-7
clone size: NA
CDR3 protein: CASRASGTSGSYEQYF
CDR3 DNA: TGTGCCAGCAGGGCCAGTGGGACTAGCGGCTCCTACGAGCAGTACTTC

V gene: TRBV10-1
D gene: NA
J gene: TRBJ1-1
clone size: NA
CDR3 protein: CASSGQKNTEAFF
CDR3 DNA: TGCGCCAGCAGTGGACAGAAGAACACTGAAGCTTTCTTT

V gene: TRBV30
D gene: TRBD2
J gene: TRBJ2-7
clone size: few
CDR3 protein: CAWRPSGGTGQYF
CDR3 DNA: TGTGCCTGGAGACCTAGCGGGGGGACAGGGCAGTACTTC

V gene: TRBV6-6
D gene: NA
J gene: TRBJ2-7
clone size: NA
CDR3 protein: CASSYAEDLSEQYF
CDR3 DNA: TGTGCCAGCAGTTACGCGGAGGACCTTTCCGAGCAGTACTTC

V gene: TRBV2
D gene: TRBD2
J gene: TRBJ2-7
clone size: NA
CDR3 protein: CASSILAGNEQYF
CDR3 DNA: TGTGCCAGCAGTATCCTAGCGGGGAACGAGCAGTACTTC

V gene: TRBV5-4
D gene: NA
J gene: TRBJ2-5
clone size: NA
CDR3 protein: CASSPNRWYQETQYF
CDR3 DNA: TGTGCCAGCAGCCCGAATCGGTGGTACCAAGAGACCCAGTACTTC

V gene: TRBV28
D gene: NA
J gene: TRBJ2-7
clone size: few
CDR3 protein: CASSFGTSGELTYEQYF
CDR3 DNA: TGTGCCAGCAGTTTTGGAACTTCCGGGGAATTAACCTACGAGCAGTACTTC

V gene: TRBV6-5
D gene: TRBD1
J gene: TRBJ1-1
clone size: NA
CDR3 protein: CASSYSYRGQLGAFF
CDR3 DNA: TGTGCCAGCAGTTACTCGTACAGGGGCCAGCTCGGAGCTTTCTTT

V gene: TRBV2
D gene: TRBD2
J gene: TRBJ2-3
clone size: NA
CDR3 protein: CASSNSGARADTQYF
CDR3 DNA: TGTGCCAGCAGTAATAGCGGGGCTCGGGCAGATACGCAGTATTTT

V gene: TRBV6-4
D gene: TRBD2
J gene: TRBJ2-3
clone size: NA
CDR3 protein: CASSEQRGGDTQYF
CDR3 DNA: TGTGCCAGCAGTGAGCAGCGGGGGGGAGATACGCAGTATTTT

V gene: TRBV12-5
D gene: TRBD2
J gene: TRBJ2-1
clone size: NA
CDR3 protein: CASGLSGGAYNEQFF
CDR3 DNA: TGTGCTAGTGGCCTAAGCGGGGGGGCCTACAATGAGCAGTTCTTC

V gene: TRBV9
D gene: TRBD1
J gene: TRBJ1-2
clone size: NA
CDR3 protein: CASSPRQGQEGYTF
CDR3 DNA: TGTGCCAGCAGCCCCAGACAGGGTCAGGAGGGCTACACCTTC

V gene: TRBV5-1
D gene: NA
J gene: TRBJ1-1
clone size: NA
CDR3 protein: CASSAQGGTEAFF
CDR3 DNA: TGCGCCAGCAGCGCTCAGGGTGGGACTGAAGCTTTCTTT

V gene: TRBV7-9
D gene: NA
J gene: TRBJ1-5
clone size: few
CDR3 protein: CASSLQGSNQPQHF
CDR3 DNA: TGTGCCAGCAGCTTACAGGGTAGCAATCAGCCCCAGCATTTT

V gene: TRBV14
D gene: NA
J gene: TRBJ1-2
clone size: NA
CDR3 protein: CASSKTHNYGYTF
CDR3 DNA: TGTGCCAGCAGCAAAACACACAACTATGGCTACACCTTC

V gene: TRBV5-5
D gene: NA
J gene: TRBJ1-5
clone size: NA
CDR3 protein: CASSRTASLDNQPQHF
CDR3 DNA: TGTGCCAGCAGCAGGACAGCCTCTCTTGACAATCAGCCCCAGCATTTT

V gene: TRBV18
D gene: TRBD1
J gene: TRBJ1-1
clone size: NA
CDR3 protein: CASSPTRTGSTEAFF
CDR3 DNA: TGTGCCAGCTCACCAACTCGGACAGGGTCCACTGAAGCTTTCTTT

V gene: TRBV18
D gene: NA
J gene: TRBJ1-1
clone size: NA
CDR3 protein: CASSSKTVMNTEAFF
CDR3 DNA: TGTGCCAGCTCATCAAAGACAGTCATGAACACTGAAGCTTTCTTT

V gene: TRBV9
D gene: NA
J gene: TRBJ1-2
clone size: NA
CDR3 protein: CASSVGAGYGYTF
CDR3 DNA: TGTGCCAGCAGCGTAGGGGCAGGCTATGGCTACACCTTC

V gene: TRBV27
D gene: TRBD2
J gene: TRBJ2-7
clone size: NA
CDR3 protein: CASSPRETLTGTYEQYF
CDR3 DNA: TGTGCCAGCAGTCCGCGGGAGACCCTGACGGGCACCTACGAGCAGTACTTC

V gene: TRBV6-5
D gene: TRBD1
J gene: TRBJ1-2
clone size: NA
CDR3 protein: CASKDRPRSNYGYTF
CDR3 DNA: TGTGCCAGCAAGGACAGGCCCCGAAGTAACTATGGCTACACCTTC

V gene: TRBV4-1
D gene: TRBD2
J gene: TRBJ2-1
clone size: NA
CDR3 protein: CASSQPFELAGGINEQFF
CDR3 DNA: TGCGCCAGCAGCCAACCGTTTGAGTTGGCGGGGGGTATCAATGAGCAGTTCTTC

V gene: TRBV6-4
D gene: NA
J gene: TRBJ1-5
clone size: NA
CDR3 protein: CASRGSGKAGCNQPQHF
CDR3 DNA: TGTGCCAGCAGGGGGAGTGGAAAGGCTGGGTGCAATCAGCCCCAGCATTTT

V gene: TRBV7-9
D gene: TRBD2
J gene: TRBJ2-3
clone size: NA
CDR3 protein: CASSLSLAGGLEDTQYF
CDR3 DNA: TGTGCCAGCAGCTTATCGCTAGCGGGGGGGCTCGAAGATACGCAGTATTTT

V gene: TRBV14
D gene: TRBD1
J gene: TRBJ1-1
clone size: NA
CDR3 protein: CASSLRDSSLGNTEAFF
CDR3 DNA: TGTGCCAGCAGCCTACGGGACAGCTCGTTGGGGAACACTGAAGCTTTCTTT

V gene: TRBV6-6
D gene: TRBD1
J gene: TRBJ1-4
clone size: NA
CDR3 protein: CASSPDRPDEKLFF
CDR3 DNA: TGTGCCAGCAGTCCGGACAGGCCAGATGAAAAACTGTTTTTT

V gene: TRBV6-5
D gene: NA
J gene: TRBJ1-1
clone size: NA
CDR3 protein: CASSYELGRPEAFF
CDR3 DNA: TGTGCCAGCAGTTACGAGCTGGGGAGGCCTGAAGCTTTCTTT

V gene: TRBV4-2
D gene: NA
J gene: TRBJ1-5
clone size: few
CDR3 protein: CASSPAPGQLYSNQPQHF
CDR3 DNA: TGTGCCAGCAGCCCTGCCCCGGGACAACTTTATAGCAATCAGCCCCAGCATTTT

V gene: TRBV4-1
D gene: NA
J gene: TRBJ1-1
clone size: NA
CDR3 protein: CASSQDSRGYTEAFF
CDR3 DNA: TGCGCCAGCAGCCAAGATAGCAGGGGTTACACTGAAGCTTTCTTT

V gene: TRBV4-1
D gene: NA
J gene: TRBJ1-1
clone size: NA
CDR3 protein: CASSQDVQGVTEAFF
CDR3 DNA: TGCGCCAGCAGCCAAGATGTACAGGGCGTAACTGAAGCTTTCTTT

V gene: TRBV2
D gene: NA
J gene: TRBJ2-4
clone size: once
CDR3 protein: CASGGILAKNIQYF
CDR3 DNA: TGTGCCAGCGGGGGGATTTTGGCCAAAAACATTCAGTACTTC

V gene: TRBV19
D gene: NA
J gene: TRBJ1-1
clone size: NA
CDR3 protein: CASSRAGSPRTEAFF
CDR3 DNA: TGTGCCAGTAGTAGGGCAGGGTCACCCAGGACTGAAGCTTTCTTT

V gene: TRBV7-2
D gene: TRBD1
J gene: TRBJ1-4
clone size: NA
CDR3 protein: CASSLALGGGEKLFF
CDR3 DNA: TGTGCCAGCAGCTTAGCGTTAGGGGGCGGAGAAAAACTGTTTTTT

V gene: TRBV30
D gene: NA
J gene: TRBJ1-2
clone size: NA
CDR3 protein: CAWSVGEGGSGYTF
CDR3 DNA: TGTGCCTGGAGTGTTGGAGAGGGAGGAAGCGGCTACACCTTC

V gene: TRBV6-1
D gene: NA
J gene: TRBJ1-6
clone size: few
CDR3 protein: CASSEIARGLGSPLHF
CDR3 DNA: TGTGCCAGCAGTGAAATCGCCAGGGGTCTTGGTTCACCCCTCCACTTT